One and the same sample provided the 10 T cell receptor beta chains below, sequenced in a study of blood T cells in healthy people across ages (dated by TCRdb to the mid-2010s). Receptor libraries were prepared by 5' RACE. The instrument was an Illumina HiSeq 2500. A second PCR of about 6 to 11 cycles was run with a J-beta primer mix and a sample-barcoded 5' primer. The raw public reads went through TCRdb reprocessing: fastp at Q25, MiXCR clone calling, in-frame beta chains kept. Entries are consolidated by CDR3 protein sequence, retaining the most common genes and DNA. This sample has 600,000 or so distinct CDR3 sequences in its table, and about 30% of those were observed once. The biggest ten clones account for approximately 14% of the sample. The sequenced sample was blood. These receptors were taken from a woman older than 75 in good health.

This clonotype was counted ten times or more. The chain links TRBV7-6 to TRBJ1-4; possibly TRBD1 for D (5 bases). In germline, CDR1 is SGHVS, CDR2 FNYEAQ. V dropped 0 bases and J dropped 4 bases, with 15 bases sitting between them. This CDR3 contains 17 residues. CDR3 sequence: CASSLASGIPGNEKLFF. The CDR3 coding sequence is TGTGCCAGCAGCTTAGCGTCAGGGATTCCTGGTAATGAAAAACTGTTTTTT.

This clonotype was counted ten times or more. This chain uses TRBV6-6 with TRBJ2-5, with D maybe TRBD1 (6 bases). The germline V gene has CDR1 MNHNY and CDR2 SVGAGI (reference sequence). The CDR3 sequence is 12 residues long. Trimming stripped 6 bases from V and 7 bases from J, with 12 bases between. The CDR3 sequence is CASSWDTRTQYF. The CDR3 region has the DNA TGTGCCAGCAGCTGGGACACTCGGACCCAGTACTTC.

This clonotype was observed a few times. V gene TRBV6-6 combines with J gene TRBJ2-1, with TRBD2 matching 8 bases. Losses at the gene ends were 8 bases for V and 2 bases for J; bases not matched to a gene: 11. The CDR3 runs to 16 residues. The germline gives CDR1 MNHNY, CDR2 SVGAGI (reference sequence). In DNA, the CDR3 is TGTGCCAGCCACTCCGGGGGGGCGTATACCTACAATGAGCAGTTCTTC. Its protein product is CASHSGGAYTYNEQFF.

This clonotype was seen at least ten times. This chain uses TRBV28 with TRBJ2-7; D is uncertain. This CDR3 is 11 amino acids long. V was pared by 5 bases and J by 2 bases, with 4 bases between. The germline V gene encodes CDR1 MDHEN and CDR2 SYDVKM. DNA for the CDR3: TGTGCCAGCAGTAGGGCCTACGAGCAGTACTTC. Its translation: CASSRAYEQYF.

This clonotype occurred many times. The genes are TRBV5-4 and TRBJ2-7, with D unresolved. Germline CDR1 SGHNT, CDR2 YYREEE (reference sequence). The V end lost 4 bases, the J end lost 0 bases, and 11 bases lay between the germline ends. The CDR3 loop spans 14 amino acids. The CDR3 region is CASSNSGSSYEQYF. The CDR3 nucleotides read TGTGCCAGCAGCAACTCCGGGTCCTCCTACGAGCAGTACTTC. The variable domain in full, completed from reference TRBV5-4 and TRBJ2-7, reads ETGVTQSPTHLIKTRGQQVTLRCSSQSGHNTVSWYQQALGQGPQFIFQYYREEENGRGNFPPRFSGLQFPNYSSELNVNALELDDSALYLCASSNSGSSYEQYFGPGTRLTVT.

Only a few counts were recorded for this clonotype. This likely came from a read error, as a far larger clone is one base away. The chain employs TRBV25-1 and TRBJ1-1; D remains unclear. The CDR3 runs 13 residues. Germline values: CDR1 MGHDK, CDR2 SYGVNS. The V end lost 3 bases, the J end lost 1 base, and 6 bases lay between the germline ends. DNA for the CDR3: TGTGCCAGCAGTGACTCAGGGAACACTGAAGCTTTCTTT. Protein sequence: CASSDSGNTEAFF.

This clonotype was seen repeatedly, ten times or more. The V call is TRBV28, the J call TRBJ2-1; D uncertain. The V gene lost 6 bases and the J gene lost 4 bases, with 13 bases spanning the gap. This CDR3 comprises 14 residues. CDR1 MDHEN and CDR2 SYDVKM come from the germline V gene. CDR3 in DNA: TGTGCCAGCAGCCCCTCAGTTGGATACAATGAGCAGTTCTTC. Protein sequence: CASSPSVGYNEQFF.

J is TRBJ2-1 and V is TRBV20-1; D possibly corresponds to TRBD1 (5 bases). The V end lost 3 bases, the J end lost 4 bases, and 13 bases lay between the germline ends. This CDR3 is 14 amino acids long. In germline, CDR1 is DFQATT, CDR2 SNEGSKA (reference sequence). The CDR3 region is CSARARVGYNEQFF. In DNA form, the CDR3 reads TGCAGTGCTAGGGCCAGGGTGGGGTACAATGAGCAGTTCTTC.

The sample holds many counts of this clonotype. V gene TRBV28 combines with J gene TRBJ2-5, with 14 bases identical to TRBD2. CDR3 length equals 16 residues. In germline, CDR1 is MDHEN, CDR2 SYDVKM. Unmatched junction bases numbered 3, after V lost 4 bases and J lost 2 bases. CDR3 residues: CASSSTSGGAQETQYF. DNA for the CDR3: TGTGCCAGCAGTTCGACTAGCGGGGGGGCACAAGAGACCCAGTACTTC.

This clonotype was observed at least ten times. The CDR3 region has the DNA TGTGCCACCAGTGCGGCGGGGGGGGAGACCCAGTACTTC. Translating it yields CATSAAGGETQYF. V is TRBV24-1 and J is TRBJ2-5; 9 bases fit TRBD2. The germline V gene encodes CDR1 KGHDR and CDR2 SFDVKD. With 5 bases clipped from V and 5 bases from J, the junction kept 2 bases outside the gene matches. There are 13 residues in the CDR3.